The 32 T cell receptor beta chains reported below all come from one sample, sequenced in a study of blood T cell repertoires in COVID-19. Profiled with immunoSEQ multiplex PCR; TCRdb holds only in-frame clones, not every one. The data show some 300,000 clones, around 86% seen once. The sequencing input was PBMCs or T cells enriched from blood (not recorded which). Receptor source: a woman aged 35 to 49 who had recovered from COVID-19.

This clone has only a few counts. This chain links TRBV4-1 with TRBJ2-1, with D unclear. The CDR3 totals 12 residues. CDR1 is MGHRA, CDR2 YSYEKL, per germline. V dropped 0 bases and J dropped 11 bases, with 8 bases sitting between them. CDR3: CASSQDEDQQFF. The DNA of the CDR3 is TGCGCCAGCAGCCAAGATGAGGATCAGCAGTTCTTC.

This chain joins TRBV11-1 and TRBJ2-7; 8 bases match TRBD1. V lost 3 bases and J lost 7; bases outside the gene matches: 8. Germline V gives CDR1 SGHAT, CDR2 FQDESV (reference sequence). The CDR3 extends over 14 amino acids. CDR3 amino acids: CASSLAGGSVEQYF. CDR3 DNA: TGTGCCAGCAGCTTGGCAGGGGGCTCGGTTGAGCAGTACTTC.

This clone showed up just a few times. The chain has TRBV30 and TRBJ2-7, with 10 bases matching TRBD2. The CDR3 has 14 residues. V shed 3 bases and J 5 bases; nucleotides not matched to a gene: 7. Per germline, CDR1 GTSNPN and CDR2 SVGIG (reference sequence). As DNA, the CDR3 is TGTGCCTGGAGGGCTAGCGGGAGAGGGAACGAGCAGTACTTC. Its protein product is CAWRASGRGNEQYF.

This chain connects TRBV7-9 to TRBJ1-4, with D possibly being TRBD1 (6 bases). From germline, CDR1 is SEHNR and CDR2 FQNEAQ (reference sequence). The CDR3 is 17 residues long. V lost 0 bases, J lost 2 bases, and 13 bases lay in between. In nucleotides, the CDR3 is TGTGCCAGCAGCTTAGCGCGGGGGCAGGGGACTAATGAAAAACTGTTTTTT. This codes for CASSLARGQGTNEKLFF.

This clone appeared once. The V and J genes are TRBV7-3 and TRBJ2-1; D is possibly TRBD2 (5 bases). This CDR3 is built from 15 residues. The germline gives CDR1 SGHTA, CDR2 FQGTGA. The V end lost 3 bases, the J end lost 2 bases, and 11 bases lay between the germline ends. The DNA for the CDR3 is TGTGCCAGCAGCTTTTCCAGCGGCACCTACAATGAGCAGTTCTTC. Translating it yields CASSFSSGTYNEQFF.

The genes are TRBV29-1 and TRBJ2-3; TRBD2 is a possible D gene (5 bases). Germline lookup yields CDR1 SQVTM and CDR2 ANQGSEA. This CDR3 has 14 residues. V was shortened by 6 bases and J by 2 bases, with 15 bases between the two germline ends. The CDR3 here is CSVTPGSVTDTQYF. Here the CDR3 DNA reads TGCAGCGTCACCCCGGGGTCGGTCACAGATACGCAGTATTTT.

The chain employs TRBV27 and TRBJ2-7; tentatively, D is TRBD2 (6 bases). The V and J ends lost 5 bases and 3 bases respectively, with 8 bases between them. CDR3 length equals 12 residues. Germline CDR1 reads MNHEY; CDR2 reads SMNVEV (reference sequence). DNA of the CDR3: TGTGCCAGCAGTCCCGGGAGCTACGAGCAGTACTTC. Encoded protein: CASSPGSYEQYF.

The V and J genes are TRBV19 and TRBJ2-5, with a tentative D call TRBD1 (5 bases). V gave up 4 bases and J gave up 2 bases, with 8 bases separating them. Germline V gene lookup returns CDR1 LNHDA and CDR2 SQIVND (reference sequence). The CDR3 is 13 amino acids. The CDR3 sequence is CASSNRWQETQYF. Written as DNA, the CDR3 is TGTGCCAGTAGTAACAGGTGGCAAGAGACCCAGTACTTC.

The rearrangement uses TRBV7-9 and TRBJ1-5, with 7 bases matching TRBD1. The CDR3 is 14 residues long. Germline V gene data show CDR1 as SEHNR and CDR2 as FQNEAQ (reference sequence). V trimming: 5 bases; J trimming: 4 bases; junction bases outside the gene matches: 5. The CDR3 reads CASSPEGANQPQHF. The CDR3 DNA reads TGTGCCAGCAGCCCGGAGGGGGCGAATCAGCCCCAGCATTTT.

This clone was detected only a few times. The V call is TRBV3-1 (or the pseudogene TRBV3-2), the J call TRBJ2-3, with D possibly matching TRBD2 (6 bases). V was shortened by 0 bases and J by 3 bases, with 16 bases between the two germline ends. The CDR3 has 17 residues. Germline V gene data show CDR1 as LGHDT and CDR2 as YNNKEL (reference sequence). The CDR3: CASSQDLVGGRTDTQYF. The CDR3 DNA reads TGTGCCAGCAGCCAAGATCTGGTGGGGGGTCGGACAGATACGCAGTATTTT.

The chain couples TRBV3-1 (or the pseudogene TRBV3-2) to TRBJ2-3, with 8 bases fitting TRBD1. Per germline, CDR1 LGHDT and CDR2 YNNKEL (reference sequence). V dropped 3 bases and J dropped 6; count of bases not matched to a gene: 14. CDR3 length equals 17 residues. CDR3: CASSQLDVTGVLDTQYF. The DNA of the CDR3 is TGTGCCAGCAGCCAGCTAGATGTGACAGGGGTTTTGGATACGCAGTATTTT.

The chain combines TRBV28 with TRBJ1-5; 9 bases align to TRBD1. The germline V gene encodes CDR1 MDHEN and CDR2 SYDVKM. V lost 2 bases, J lost 6 bases, and 2 bases stayed unmatched. The CDR3 extends over 14 amino acids. The CDR3 nucleotides read TGTGCCAGCAGTTTAACGACAGGGGGTCAGCCCCAGCATTTT. Translating it yields CASSLTTGGQPQHF.

The chain is built from TRBV29-1 and TRBJ1-1; D is unclear. V was pared by 6 bases and J by 3 bases, with 11 bases between. The CDR3 runs 12 residues. Germline V gives CDR1 SQVTM, CDR2 ANQGSEA. Here the CDR3 DNA reads TGCAGCGTGTACAGCAAGTACACTGAAGCTTTCTTT. It translates to CSVYSKYTEAFF.

The sample holds many counts of this clone. The gene calls are TRBV30 and TRBJ1-2; D possibly corresponds to TRBD1 (5 bases). Looked up from germline, CDR1 is GTSNPN and CDR2 is SVGIG (reference sequence). V shed 3 bases and J shed 8 bases, with 13 bases lying between them. The CDR3 runs to 12 residues. The CDR3 is CAWSGRAGGYTF. The DNA for the CDR3 is TGTGCCTGGAGCGGCAGGGCTGGGGGCTACACCTTC.

This chain joins TRBV13 and TRBJ1-1; 8 positions match TRBD1. The CDR3 covers 15 residues. Per the germline V gene, CDR1 is PRHDT and CDR2 is FYEKMQ (reference sequence). Trimming removed 6 bases from V and 4 bases from J; junction bases left unmatched: 10. Here the CDR3 DNA reads TGTGCCAGCAGTTGGCCGGGGCAGGGGGCCACTGAAGCTTTCTTT. This translates into CASSWPGQGATEAFF.

Concerning this clone: Compared with germline, one end of the junction differs, possibly owing to a read error. The chain has TRBV27 and TRBJ2-5; a possible D gene is TRBD2 (6 bases). The CDR3 is 16 amino acids. From germline, CDR1 is MNHEY and CDR2 SMNVEV (reference sequence). In DNA form, the CDR3 reads TGTGCCAGCAGTTTCGGGGGTGCGGGCACACAAGGGACCCAGTACTTC. Translating it yields CASSFGGAGTQGTQYF.

The chain uses TRBV18 and TRBJ1-4, with a tentative D call TRBD1 (5 bases). Germline V gene data show CDR1 as KGHSH and CDR2 as LQKENI. The CDR3 runs 17 residues. Trimming shortened V by 2 bases and J by 8 bases, and 21 bases separated the two germline ends. CDR3: CASSPGRGQSQDEKLFF. CDR3 nucleotide sequence: TGTGCCAGCTCACCAGGAAGGGGTCAGAGCCAGGACGAAAAACTGTTTTTT. Full variable domain (rest looked up from reference TRBV18 and TRBJ1-4): NAGVMQNPRHLVRRRGQEARLRCSPMKGHSHVYWYRQLPEEGLKFMVYLQKENIIDESGMPKERFSAEFPKEGPSILRIQQVVRGDSAAYFCASSPGRGQSQDEKLFFGSGTQLSVL.

This clone was picked up one time. The chain has TRBV19 and TRBJ2-5, with 9 positions matching TRBD2. In germline, CDR1 is LNHDA, CDR2 SQIVND (reference sequence). The CDR3 totals 17 residues. Trimming removed 3 bases from V and 5 bases from J; junction bases left unmatched: 13. The CDR3 nucleotides read TGTGCCAGTAGTATGGTCGGTGGCGGGAGGGCCAAGGAGACCCAGTACTTC. It encodes CASSMVGGGRAKETQYF.

This chain uses TRBV2 with TRBJ1-5, with 7 positions matching TRBD1. Germline V lookup: CDR1 SNHLY, CDR2 FYNNEI. Germline trimming cut 6 bases from V and 7 bases from J; bases unmatched to any gene: 12. The CDR3 extends over 15 amino acids. Here the CDR3 reads CASRQSGTVNQPQHF. The CDR3 coding sequence is TGTGCCAGCAGACAATCCGGGACAGTTAACCAGCCCCAGCATTTT.

The J gene is TRBJ2-7, the V gene TRBV6-5; 10 nucleotides line up with TRBD1. The V and J ends lost 2 bases and 5 bases, in that order; junction bases with no gene match: 9. There are 16 residues in the CDR3. Per germline, CDR1 MNHEY and CDR2 SVGAGI. The CDR3 coding sequence is TGTGCCAGCAGTTACACGCGGACAGGGGGGTCCCACGAGCAGTACTTC. Its translation: CASSYTRTGGSHEQYF.

This chain joins TRBV12-3 or TRBV12-4 and TRBJ1-5; perhaps TRBD1 as D (5 bases). Trimming took off 3 bases at V and 6 bases at J, with 9 bases between the two ends. The CDR3 runs 13 residues. The DNA of the CDR3 is TGTGCCAGCAGTTTTTCGGGGGGTCAGCCCCAGCATTTT. This gives the protein CASSFSGGQPQHF.

The rearrangement uses TRBV19 and TRBJ2-1, with 11 nucleotides matching TRBD2. The CDR3 runs to 15 residues. Germline V lookup: CDR1 LNHDA, CDR2 SQIVND (reference sequence). Unmatched junction bases numbered 5, after V lost 4 bases and J lost 6 bases. CDR3 amino acids: CASSSSGGAGNEQFF. The CDR3 DNA follows: TGTGCCAGTAGTAGTAGCGGGGGGGCCGGCAATGAGCAGTTCTTC.

The chain uses TRBV12-3 or TRBV12-4 and TRBJ2-5, with no clear D. Trimming took 5 bases from V and 4 from J, leaving 5 bases between them. The CDR3 is made up of 11 amino acids. The CDR3 sequence is CASSPGETQYF. The CDR3 DNA follows: TGTGCCAGCAGTCCGGGAGAGACCCAGTACTTC.

The DNA of the CDR3 is TGTGCCTGGAGTGTAGCCTTAAAGACCGGGGAGCTGTTTTTT. Translating it yields CAWSVALKTGELFF. The chain has TRBV30 and TRBJ2-2; D unresolved. Between the trimmed V and J ends, which lost 0 bases and 5 bases, there was a span of 10 bases. The CDR3 is 14 amino acids. Germline CDR1 GTSNPN, CDR2 SVGIG (reference sequence). The full variable domain, rest sourced from reference TRBV30 and TRBJ2-2, is SQTIHQWPATLVQPVGSPLSLECTVEGTSNPNLYWYRQAAGRGLQLLFYSVGIGQISSEVPQNLSASRPQDRQFILSSKKLLLSDSGFYLCAWSVALKTGELFFGEGSRLTVL.

This clone was recorded once. The rearrangement links TRBV5-1 to TRBJ2-5; 7 nucleotides agree with TRBD2. Per the germline V gene, CDR1 is SGHRS and CDR2 is YFSETQ. This CDR3 has 15 amino acids. The V and J ends lost 0 bases and 5 bases, in that order; junction bases with no gene match: 7. CDR3 nucleotides: TGCGCCAGCAGCTTGGGCAATGGGGGAGGGGAGACCCAGTACTTC. This translates into CASSLGNGGGETQYF.

The J gene is TRBJ2-3, the V gene TRBV30; no definite D call. Germline-derived CDR1 and CDR2 are GTSNPN and SVGIG (reference sequence). This CDR3 has 12 residues. V lost 4 bases to trimming and J lost 6 bases, with 11 bases between them. The CDR3 DNA follows: TGTGCCTGGAATTTCGGTCGGGATACGCAGTATTTT. Its protein product is CAWNFGRDTQYF.

The V call is TRBV2, the J call TRBJ2-1, with D possibly TRBD1 on 5 matching bases. Germline-derived CDR1 and CDR2 are SNHLY and FYNNEI. Trimming took 7 bases from V and 6 from J, leaving 13 bases between them. This CDR3 is 13 amino acids long. CDR3 region: CASTYFRGNEQFF. The CDR3 region has the DNA TGTGCCAGCACCTACTTTAGGGGCAATGAGCAGTTCTTC.

In its sample, this clone was seen once. V and J are TRBV10-2 and TRBJ1-6, with 7 bases matching TRBD1. From germline, CDR1 is WSHSY and CDR2 SAAADI. The length of the CDR3 is 16 residues. After removal of 3 bases from V and 8 bases from J, the junction contained 10 bases not matched to a gene. The CDR3 protein is CASSEAGTALHSPLHF. CDR3 in DNA: TGCGCCAGCAGTGAAGCCGGGACAGCCTTACATTCACCCCTCCACTTT.

The count of this clone is one. The rearrangement joins TRBV19 to TRBJ2-5, with D hard to call. CDR1 and CDR2 (germline): LNHDA, SQIVND (reference sequence). V lost 5 bases and J 0 bases, leaving 7 bases between the germline ends. The CDR3 is made up of 13 amino acids. CDR3 nucleotides: TGTGCCAGTAGTGAACGGTACCAAGAGACCCAGTACTTC. Its protein is CASSERYQETQYF.

As for this clone: Other DNA sequences of this sample code for an identical CDR3. The V call is TRBV9, the J call TRBJ2-2, with 8 bases lining up with TRBD2. Germline CDR1 reads SGDLS; CDR2 reads YYNGEE. The CDR3 loop spans 16 amino acids. With 7 bases clipped from V and 3 bases from J, the junction kept 11 bases outside the gene matches. The CDR3 DNA is TGTGCCAGCTCGGGGGGGCCGCTTAGGGACACCGGGGAGCTGTTTTTT. The encoded protein is CASSGGPLRDTGELFF.

The gene calls are TRBV7-2 and TRBJ2-5; D gene unclear. The CDR3 has 14 residues. Germline loops: CDR1 SGHTA, CDR2 FQGNSA. With 0 bases removed from V and 4 bases from J, the gap between germline ends came to 9 bases. CDR3 region: CASSLAVTPETQYF. The CDR3 coding sequence is TGTGCCAGCAGCTTAGCGGTCACTCCAGAGACCCAGTACTTC.

The rearrangement links TRBV11-2 to TRBJ1-4; unclear D gene. Germline V gene sequence: CDR1 SGHAT, CDR2 FQNNGV. CDR3 length: 14 residues. V shed 4 bases and J shed 3 bases, with 9 bases lying between them. The DNA for the CDR3 is TGTGCCAGCAGCTCGCGGGTGGCTAATGAAAAACTGTTTTTT. It codes for CASSSRVANEKLFF.